These T cell receptor beta chains were read from a single sample in a study of liver allograft versus peripheral blood T cells. TCRdb fed the reads into MiXCR, producing one record per CDR3 protein. The sample has fewer than 3,500 distinct CDR3 sequences, about 14% seen once. Every receptor here comes from a human patient who had a liver transplant. The graft donor may have given rise to some T cells. Each CDR3 is given with its conserved first and last residue. D genes are given only for firm matches. Not all rows give a size; the values are once, few, many and, for expanded clones, a class.

clone_size: medium-sized; v_call: TRBV28; j_call: TRBJ2-5; d_call: .; cdr3_length: 15; cdr3_nt: TGTGCCAGCAGTTCCTCGACTTCGGCCCAAGAGACCCAGTACTTC; cdr3_aa: CASSSSTSAQETQYF
clone_size: .; v_call: TRBV29-1; j_call: TRBJ2-3; d_call: .; cdr3_length: 12; cdr3_nt: TGCAGCGTTGACAGGGATGCAGATACGCAGTATTTT; cdr3_aa: CSVDRDADTQYF
clone_size: .; v_call: TRBV20-1; j_call: TRBJ2-5; d_call: TRBD2; cdr3_length: 16; cdr3_nt: TGCAGTGCTAGAGAAATTAGCGGGGGGGCTCAAGAGACCCAGTACTTC; cdr3_aa: CSAREISGGAQETQYF
clone_size: .; v_call: TRBV20-1; j_call: TRBJ1-5; d_call: .; cdr3_length: 14; cdr3_nt: TGCAGTGCAATCGCCCCTGGACGGAATCAGCCCCAGCATTTT; cdr3_aa: CSAIAPGRNQPQHF
clone_size: medium-sized; v_call: TRBV24-1; j_call: TRBJ2-2; d_call: TRBD1; cdr3_length: 16; cdr3_nt: TGTGCCACCAGTGATTCGGGACAGTTGAACACCGGGGAGCTGTTTTTT; cdr3_aa: CATSDSGQLNTGELFF
clone_size: medium-sized; v_call: TRBV6-1; j_call: TRBJ2-5; d_call: .; cdr3_length: 13; cdr3_nt: TGTGCCAGCAGTGGGGGGAGCGGGGAGACCCAGTACTTC; cdr3_aa: CASSGGSGETQYF
clone_size: once; v_call: TRBV12-5; j_call: TRBJ1-1; d_call: .; cdr3_length: 13; cdr3_nt: TGTGCTAGTGGTTTGCGTCAGGACACTGAAGCTTTCTTT; cdr3_aa: CASGLRQDTEAFF
clone_size: medium-sized; v_call: TRBV6-5; j_call: TRBJ1-2; d_call: .; cdr3_length: 13; cdr3_nt: TGTGCCAGCAGCCGACGACATAACTATGGCTACACCTTC; cdr3_aa: CASSRRHNYGYTF
clone_size: medium-sized; v_call: TRBV5-6; j_call: TRBJ1-1; d_call: TRBD1; cdr3_length: 13; cdr3_nt: TGTGCCAGCAGCCGGGACAGAAACACTGAAGCTTTCTTT; cdr3_aa: CASSRDRNTEAFF
clone_size: medium-sized; v_call: TRBV18; j_call: TRBJ1-3; d_call: .; cdr3_length: 15; cdr3_nt: TGTGCCAGCTCCCTAGGAACACCCTCTGGAAACACCATATATTTT; cdr3_aa: CASSLGTPSGNTIYF
clone_size: medium-sized; v_call: TRBV19; j_call: TRBJ2-1; d_call: TRBD2; cdr3_length: 16; cdr3_nt: TGTGCCAGTACTAGCCTGAGCGGGGGGTCCTACAATGAGCAGTTCTTC; cdr3_aa: CASTSLSGGSYNEQFF
clone_size: medium-sized; v_call: TRBV19; j_call: TRBJ2-2; d_call: .; cdr3_length: 16; cdr3_nt: TGTGCCAGTAGTATCGGTGGCACCTCCCTAACCGGGGAGCTGTTTTTT; cdr3_aa: CASSIGGTSLTGELFF
clone_size: .; v_call: TRBV9; j_call: TRBJ1-4; d_call: .; cdr3_length: 14; cdr3_nt: TGTGCCAGCACCCCAGGGGAAGCTAATGAAAAACTGTTTTTT; cdr3_aa: CASTPGEANEKLFF
clone_size: medium-sized; v_call: TRBV6-5; j_call: TRBJ1-6; d_call: .; cdr3_length: 14; cdr3_nt: TGTGCCAGCAGTTACCTACAAGATAATTCACCCCTCCACTTT; cdr3_aa: CASSYLQDNSPLHF
clone_size: large; v_call: TRBV19; j_call: TRBJ2-7; d_call: TRBD2; cdr3_length: 16; cdr3_nt: TGTGCCAGTAGTATAGGGGCAGCGGGAGTCGCCTACGAGCAGTACTTC; cdr3_aa: CASSIGAAGVAYEQYF